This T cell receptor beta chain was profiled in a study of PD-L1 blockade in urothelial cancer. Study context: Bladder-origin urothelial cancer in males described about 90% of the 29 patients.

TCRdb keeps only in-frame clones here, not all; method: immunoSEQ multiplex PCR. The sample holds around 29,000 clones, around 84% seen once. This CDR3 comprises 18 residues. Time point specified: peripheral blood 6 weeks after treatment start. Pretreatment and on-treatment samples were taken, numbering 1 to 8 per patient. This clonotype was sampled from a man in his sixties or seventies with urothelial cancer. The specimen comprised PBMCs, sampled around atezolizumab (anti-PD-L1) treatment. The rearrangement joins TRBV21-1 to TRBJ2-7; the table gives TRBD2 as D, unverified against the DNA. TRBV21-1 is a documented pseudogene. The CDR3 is CASSIPAAGGPSSYEQYF. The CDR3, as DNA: TGTGCCAGCAGCATACCGGCCGCGGGAGGGCCCAGCTCCTACGAGCAGTACTTC.